A selection of T cell receptor beta chains follows, all from one sample in a study of cytomegalovirus exposure and HLA in healthy donors. TCRdb keeps only in-frame clones here, not all; method: immunoSEQ multiplex PCR. The sample gives 150,000 or so clones, almost 85% of which show up once; about 10% is in the top ten. The specimen was PBMCs. These receptor sequences come from a man aged 25 to 45 in good health and CMV-seropositive. Both conserved end residues are part of each CDR3. A D gene is named only where the DNA matches it firmly. Size tells how often a clone was seen (once, few, many) or the class of an expanded clone, and some rows leave it out.

CDR3aa	CDR3nt	j_gene	abundance	d_gene	v_gene
CASLRDRSVNYGYTF	TGTGCCAGCCTAAGGGACAGAAGCGTTAACTATGGCTACACCTTC	TRBJ1-2	.	TRBD1	TRBV5-6
CASRISGRAYNEQFF	TGTGCCAGCAGGATTAGCGGGAGGGCCTACAATGAGCAGTTCTTC	TRBJ2-1	once	TRBD2	TRBV2
CASSDLEGGDTQYF	TGTGCCAGCAGTGACCTGGAGGGAGGGGATACGCAGTATTTT	TRBJ2-3	.	TRBD2	TRBV6-4
CASSPFGGSQPQHF	TGTGCCAGTAGTCCCTTCGGGGGTAGTCAGCCCCAGCATTTT	TRBJ1-5	.	.	TRBV19
CASSQTGTPETEQYF	TGTGCCAGCAGCCAAACCGGGACACCGGAGACCGAGCAGTACTTC	TRBJ2-7	.	.	TRBV11-2
CASSPRTNEKLFF	TGTGCCAGCTCACCCAGAACTAATGAAAAACTGTTTTTT	TRBJ1-4	.	.	TRBV18
CASSLMTGGFYGYTF	TGTGCCAGCAGTCTTATGACAGGCGGTTTCTATGGCTACACCTTC	TRBJ1-2	.	.	TRBV27
CASSLPSGRVETQYF	TGTGCCAGCAGTTTACCGAGCGGGAGGGTAGAGACCCAGTACTTC	TRBJ2-5	.	TRBD2	TRBV28
CASSSFGTQYF	TGTGCCAGCAGTTCTTTCGGGACCCAGTACTTC	TRBJ2-5	.	.	TRBV28
CASSREETQYF	TGTGCCAGCAGCCGAGAAGAGACCCAGTACTTC	TRBJ2-5	.	.	TRBV7-2
CAWSYGRGGLTEAFF	TGTGCCTGGAGTTACGGTAGGGGGGGGCTGACTGAAGCTTTCTTT	TRBJ1-1	.	.	TRBV30
CASSTGQEPAAKQYF	TGTGCCAGCAGCACGGGACAGGAGCCGGCAGCAAAGCAGTACTTC	TRBJ2-7	.	TRBD1	TRBV13
CASSLGVASEQYF	TGTGCCAGCAGCTTAGGGGTAGCGAGTGAGCAGTACTTC	TRBJ2-7	.	.	TRBV13
CASSLRLANNEQFF	TGCGCCAGCAGCTTGCGGCTAGCGAACAATGAGCAGTTCTTC	TRBJ2-1	many	.	TRBV5-1
CASSVAGATDTQYF	TGTGCCAGCAGCGTAGCGGGAGCTACAGATACGCAGTATTTT	TRBJ2-3	few	TRBD2	TRBV6-1
CASSRGLSRSYNEQFF	TGTGCCAGCAGCAGGGGTCTGAGTCGGTCCTACAATGAGCAGTTCTTC	TRBJ2-1	.	.	TRBV11-1
CASSEGGSPAYEQYF	TGTGCCAGCAGTGAGGGGGGTTCACCCGCTTACGAGCAGTACTTC	TRBJ2-7	.	.	TRBV6-4
CASSIARGQNYGYTF	TGTGCCAGTAGTATAGCCCGGGGTCAGAACTATGGCTACACCTTC	TRBJ1-2	.	.	TRBV19
CASSLSGGPTSTQYF	TGTGCCAGCAGTTTATCGGGGGGACCCACGAGTACGCAGTATTTT	TRBJ2-3	.	TRBD2	TRBV28
CASSDGQGADTQYF	TGTGCCAGCAGTGACGGACAGGGGGCAGATACGCAGTATTTT	TRBJ2-3	.	TRBD1	TRBV6-5
CASSLVQGMSNQPQHF	TGTGCCAGCAGTTTGGTTCAGGGGATGAGCAATCAGCCCCAGCATTTT	TRBJ1-5	.	.	TRBV28
CASSLVPSGPVGNNEQFF	TGCGCCAGCAGCTTGGTCCCTAGCGGGCCGGTTGGGAACAATGAGCAGTTCTTC	TRBJ2-1	few	TRBD2	TRBV5-1
CASRTGQDPPHEQYF	TGTGCCAGCAGGACTGGACAGGACCCACCCCACGAGCAGTACTTC	TRBJ2-7	.	TRBD1	TRBV6-5
CASSRAGGPYNEQFF	TGTGCCAGCAGCCGAGCGGGAGGGCCGTATAATGAGCAGTTCTTC	TRBJ2-1	.	TRBD2	TRBV11-2
CATSRDPGQGSYEQYF	TGTGCCACCAGCAGAGATCCGGGACAGGGTTCCTACGAGCAGTACTTC	TRBJ2-7	.	TRBD1	TRBV15
CAISESLWTESTDTQYF	TGTGCCATCAGTGAGTCTCTTTGGACAGAAAGCACAGATACGCAGTATTTT	TRBJ2-3	.	.	TRBV10-3
CASSPRMNTEAFF	TGTGCCAGCTCACCTAGAATGAACACTGAAGCTTTCTTT	TRBJ1-1	.	.	TRBV18
CASSFKRETTYEQYF	TGTGCCAGCAGCTTTAAGCGGGAGACCACCTACGAGCAGTACTTC	TRBJ2-7	.	TRBD2	TRBV5-4
CASSSGTGTYEQYF	TGTGCCAGCAGCTCTGGGACAGGGACTTACGAGCAGTACTTC	TRBJ2-7	.	TRBD1	TRBV9